This T cell receptor beta chain came from a study of spatial heterogeneity in lung cancer. Time point of the sample: sample taken at primary tumor resection. The cohort: 65 to 80 early-stage, untreated non-small cell lung cancer patients. Trimming pared 6 bases from V and 2 bases from J, leaving 7 bases between. The CDR3 loop spans 12 amino acids. Germline CDR1 reads KGHSH; CDR2 reads LQKENI. Regarding the study as a whole: Higher tumor mutation counts went along with higher counts of expanded intratumoral alpha and beta TCRs.

TCR cDNA molecules each carried a unique molecular identifier. TCRdb reprocessed the 5' RACE reads with MiXCR, giving one entry per CDR3 protein. The repertoire holds more than 20,000 distinct CDR3 sequences, with 2.5% to 3% as singletons. This clonotype was recorded many times. What it recognizes is unknown. This TCR was recovered from a male donor with early-stage non-small cell lung cancer. The chain employs TRBV18 and TRBJ2-5; maybe TRBD2 (6 bases). The specimen was lung tumor tissue, collected at surgery. The DNA of the CDR3 is TGTGCCAGCTCCGCGGGACAAGAGACCCAGTACTTC. As protein: CASSAGQETQYF.